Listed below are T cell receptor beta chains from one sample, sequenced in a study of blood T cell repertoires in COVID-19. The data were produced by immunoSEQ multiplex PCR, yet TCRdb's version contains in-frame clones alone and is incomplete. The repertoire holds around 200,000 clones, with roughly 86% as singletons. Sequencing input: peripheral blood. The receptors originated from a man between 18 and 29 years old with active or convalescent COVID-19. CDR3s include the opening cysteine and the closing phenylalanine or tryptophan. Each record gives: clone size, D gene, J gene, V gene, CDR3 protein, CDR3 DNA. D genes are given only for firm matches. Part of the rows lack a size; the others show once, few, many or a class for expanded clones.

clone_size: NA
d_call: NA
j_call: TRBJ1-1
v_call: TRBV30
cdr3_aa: CAWSVRVRDTEAFF
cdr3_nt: TGTGCCTGGAGTGTACGGGTCAGGGACACTGAAGCTTTCTTT

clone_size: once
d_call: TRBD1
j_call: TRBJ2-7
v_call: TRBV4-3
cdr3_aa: CASSQGVTGIYEQYF
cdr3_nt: TGCGCCAGCAGCCAAGGTGTGACAGGGATCTACGAGCAGTACTTC

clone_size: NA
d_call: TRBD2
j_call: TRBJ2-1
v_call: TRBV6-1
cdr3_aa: CASSEASGARKNNEQFF
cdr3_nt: TGTGCCAGCAGTGAGGCTAGCGGGGCAAGAAAGAACAATGAGCAGTTCTTC

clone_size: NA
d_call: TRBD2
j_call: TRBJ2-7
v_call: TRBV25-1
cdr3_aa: CASTRGGHEQYF
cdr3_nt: TGTGCCAGCACCCGGGGGGGACACGAGCAGTACTTC

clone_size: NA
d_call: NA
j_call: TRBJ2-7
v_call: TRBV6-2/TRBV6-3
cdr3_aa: CASSYPRYEQYF
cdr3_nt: TGTGCCAGCAGTTATCCCCGCTACGAGCAGTACTTC

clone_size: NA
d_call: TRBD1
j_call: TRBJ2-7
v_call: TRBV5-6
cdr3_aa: CASSLPGQGYEQYF
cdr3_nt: TGTGCCAGCAGCCTTCCGGGACAGGGGTACGAGCAGTACTTC

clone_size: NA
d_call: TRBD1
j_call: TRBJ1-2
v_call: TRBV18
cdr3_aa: CASSPGTGLNGYTF
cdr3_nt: TGTGCCAGCTCACCAGGGACAGGGTTAAATGGCTACACCTTC

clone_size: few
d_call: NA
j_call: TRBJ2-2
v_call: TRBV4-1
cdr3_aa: CASSQETGLNTGELFF
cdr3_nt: TGCGCCAGCAGCCAAGAAACGGGGTTGAACACCGGGGAGCTGTTTTTT

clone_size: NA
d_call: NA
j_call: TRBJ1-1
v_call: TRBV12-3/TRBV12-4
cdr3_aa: CASSFLLNTEAFF
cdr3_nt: TGTGCCAGCAGTTTTCTTCTGAACACTGAAGCTTTCTTT

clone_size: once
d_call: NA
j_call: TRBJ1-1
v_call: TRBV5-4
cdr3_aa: CASSSAGANTEAFF
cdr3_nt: TGTGCCAGCAGCTCGGCCGGAGCGAACACTGAAGCTTTCTTT

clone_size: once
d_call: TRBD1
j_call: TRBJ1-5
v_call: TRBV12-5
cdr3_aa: CASGFQPGGDSNQPQHF
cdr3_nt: TGTGCTAGTGGTTTCCAACCAGGGGGTGATAGCAATCAGCCCCAGCATTTT

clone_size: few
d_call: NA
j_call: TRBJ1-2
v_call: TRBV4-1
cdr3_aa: CASSPNAAGQTNYGYTF
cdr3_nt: TGCGCCAGCAGCCCCAACGCCGCCGGACAGACTAACTATGGCTACACCTTC

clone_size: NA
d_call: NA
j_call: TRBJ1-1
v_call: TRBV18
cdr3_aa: CASRTGSMNTEAFF
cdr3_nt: TGTGCCAGCAGAACAGGGTCCATGAACACTGAAGCTTTCTTT

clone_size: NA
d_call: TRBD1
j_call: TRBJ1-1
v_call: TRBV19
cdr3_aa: CASKVRDRATEAFF
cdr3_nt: TGTGCCAGTAAGGTCCGGGACAGGGCGACTGAAGCTTTCTTT

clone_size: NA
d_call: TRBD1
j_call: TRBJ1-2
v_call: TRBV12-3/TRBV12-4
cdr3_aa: CASSLGQEYGYTF
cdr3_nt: TGTGCCAGCAGTTTGGGACAGGAGTATGGCTACACCTTC

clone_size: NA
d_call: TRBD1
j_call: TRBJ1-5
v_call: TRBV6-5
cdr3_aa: CASSLTGGGNQPQHF
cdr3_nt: TGTGCCAGCAGTTTGACAGGGGGAGGCAATCAGCCCCAGCATTTT

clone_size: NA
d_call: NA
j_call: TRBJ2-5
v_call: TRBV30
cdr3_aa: CAWSPGETQYF
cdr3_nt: TGTGCCTGGAGCCCAGGGGAGACCCAGTACTTC

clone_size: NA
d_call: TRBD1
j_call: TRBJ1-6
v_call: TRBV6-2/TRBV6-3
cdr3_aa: CASSRVVGQGANSPLHF
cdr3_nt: TGTGCCAGCAGCCGAGTCGTCGGACAGGGGGCCAATTCACCCCTCCACTTT

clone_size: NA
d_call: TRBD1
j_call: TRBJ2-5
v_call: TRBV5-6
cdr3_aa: CASSSLGTGDETQYF
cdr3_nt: TGTGCCAGCAGCTCCTTAGGGACAGGGGATGAGACCCAGTACTTC

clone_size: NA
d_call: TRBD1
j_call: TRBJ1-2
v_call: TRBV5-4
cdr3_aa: CASSLDQGVFSNYGYTF
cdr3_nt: TGTGCCAGCAGCTTGGACCAGGGGGTTTTTTCGAACTATGGCTACACCTTC